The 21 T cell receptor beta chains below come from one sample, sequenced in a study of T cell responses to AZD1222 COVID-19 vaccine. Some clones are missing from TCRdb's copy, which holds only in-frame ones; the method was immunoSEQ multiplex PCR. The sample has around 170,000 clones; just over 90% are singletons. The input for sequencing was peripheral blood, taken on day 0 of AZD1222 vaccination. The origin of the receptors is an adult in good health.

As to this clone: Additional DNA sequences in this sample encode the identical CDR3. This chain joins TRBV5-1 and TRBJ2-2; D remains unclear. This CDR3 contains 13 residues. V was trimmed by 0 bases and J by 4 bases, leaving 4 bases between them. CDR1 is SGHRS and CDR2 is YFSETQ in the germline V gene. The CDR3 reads CASSLDPTGELFF. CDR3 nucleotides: TGCGCCAGCAGCTTGGACCCCACCGGGGAGCTGTTTTTT.

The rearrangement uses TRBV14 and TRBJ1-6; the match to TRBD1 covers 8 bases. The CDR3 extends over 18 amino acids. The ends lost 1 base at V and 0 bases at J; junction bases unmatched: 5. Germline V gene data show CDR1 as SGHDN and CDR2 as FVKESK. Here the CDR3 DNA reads TGTGCCAGCAGCCAAGCGACAGGGGCCAGCTCCTATAATTCACCCCTCCACTTT. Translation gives CASSQATGASSYNSPLHF. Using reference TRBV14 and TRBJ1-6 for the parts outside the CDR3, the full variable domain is EAGVTQFPSHSVIEKGQTVTLRCDPISGHDNLYWYRRVMGKEIKFLLHFVKESKQDESGMPNNRFLAERTGGTYSTLKVQPAELEDSGVYFCASSQATGASSYNSPLHFGNGTRLTVT.

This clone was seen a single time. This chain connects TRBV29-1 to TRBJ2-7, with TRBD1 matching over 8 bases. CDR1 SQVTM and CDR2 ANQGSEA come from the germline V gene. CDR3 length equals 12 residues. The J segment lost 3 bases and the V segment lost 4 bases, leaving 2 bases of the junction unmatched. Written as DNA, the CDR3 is TGCAGCGTTGGTGACAGGGGCTACGAGCAGTACTTC. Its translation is CSVGDRGYEQYF.

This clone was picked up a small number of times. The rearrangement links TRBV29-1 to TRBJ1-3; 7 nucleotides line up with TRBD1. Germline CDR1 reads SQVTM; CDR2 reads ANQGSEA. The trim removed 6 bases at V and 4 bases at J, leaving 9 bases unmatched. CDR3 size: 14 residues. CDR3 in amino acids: CSVAPGGIGNTIYF. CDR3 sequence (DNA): TGCAGCGTCGCCCCAGGGGGTATCGGAAACACCATATATTTT.

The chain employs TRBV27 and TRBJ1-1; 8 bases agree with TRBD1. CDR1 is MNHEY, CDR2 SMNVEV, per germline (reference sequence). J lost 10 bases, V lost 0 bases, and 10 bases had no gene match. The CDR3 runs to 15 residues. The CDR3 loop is CASSLSGDRPKIAFF. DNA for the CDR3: TGTGCCAGCAGTTTATCGGGGGACAGGCCAAAGATAGCTTTCTTT.

CDR3 loop: CASSPETMETQYF. CDR3 DNA sequence: TGCGCCAGCAGCCCCGAAACGATGGAGACCCAGTACTTC. V and J are TRBV4-3 and TRBJ2-5; D uncertain. Germline V gene sequence: CDR1 LGHNA, CDR2 YSLEER. The CDR3 is 13 amino acids. Trimming removed 4 bases at V and 5 bases at J, with 11 bases between.

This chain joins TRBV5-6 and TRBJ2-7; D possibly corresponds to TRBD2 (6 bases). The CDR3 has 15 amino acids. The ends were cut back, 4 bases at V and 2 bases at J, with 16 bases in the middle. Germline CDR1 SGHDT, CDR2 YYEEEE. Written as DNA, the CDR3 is TGTGCCAGCAGCCCAGGCGGGACCCTGGCCTACGAGCAGTACTTC. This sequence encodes CASSPGGTLAYEQYF. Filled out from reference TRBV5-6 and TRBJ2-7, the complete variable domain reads DAGVTQSPTHLIKTRGQQVTLRCSPKSGHDTVSWYQQALGQGPQFIFQYYEEEERQRGNFPDRFSGHQFPNYSSELNVNALLLGDSALYLCASSPGGTLAYEQYFGPGTRLTVT.

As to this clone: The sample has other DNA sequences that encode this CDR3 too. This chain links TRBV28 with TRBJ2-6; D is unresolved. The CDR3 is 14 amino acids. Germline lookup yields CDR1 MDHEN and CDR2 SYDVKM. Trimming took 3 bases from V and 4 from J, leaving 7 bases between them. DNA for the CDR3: TGTGCCAGCAGTTTTCGGTCCGGGGCCAACGTCCTGACTTTC. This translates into CASSFRSGANVLTF.

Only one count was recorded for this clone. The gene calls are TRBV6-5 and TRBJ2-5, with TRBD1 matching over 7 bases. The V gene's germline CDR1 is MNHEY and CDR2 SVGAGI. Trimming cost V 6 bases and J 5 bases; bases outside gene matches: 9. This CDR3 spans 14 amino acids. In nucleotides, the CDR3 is TGTGCCAGCAGCCCCGGCGACAGGGAGGAGACCCAGTACTTC. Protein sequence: CASSPGDREETQYF.

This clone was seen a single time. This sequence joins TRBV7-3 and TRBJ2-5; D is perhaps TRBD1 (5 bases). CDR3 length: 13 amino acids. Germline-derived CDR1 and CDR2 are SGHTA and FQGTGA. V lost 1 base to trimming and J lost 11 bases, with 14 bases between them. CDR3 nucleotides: TGTGCCAGCAGCTTAAGTCATATGGCAGGGCAGTACTTC. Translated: CASSLSHMAGQYF. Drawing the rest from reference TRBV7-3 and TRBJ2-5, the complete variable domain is GAGVSQTPSNKVTEKGKYVELRCDPISGHTALYWYRQSLGQGPEFLIYFQGTGAADDSGLPNDRFFAVRPEGSVSTLKIQRTERGDSAVYLCASSLSHMAGQYFGPGTRLLVL.

CDR3 nucleotides: TGTGCCAGCAGTGGGGGACTAGGCTACAATGAGCAGTTCTTC. Protein: CASSGGLGYNEQFF. The chain uses TRBV27 and TRBJ2-1; 8 bases are a match to TRBD2. The germline gives CDR1 MNHEY, CDR2 SMNVEV (reference sequence). The CDR3 totals 14 residues. Unmatched junction bases numbered 3, after V lost 5 bases and J lost 3 bases.

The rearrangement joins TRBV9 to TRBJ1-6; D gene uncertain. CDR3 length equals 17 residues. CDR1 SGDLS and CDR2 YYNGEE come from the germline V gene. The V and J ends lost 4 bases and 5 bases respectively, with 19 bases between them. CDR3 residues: CASSPGPIKINNSPLHF. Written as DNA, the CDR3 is TGTGCCAGCAGCCCCGGGCCGATCAAAATAAATAATTCACCCCTCCACTTT. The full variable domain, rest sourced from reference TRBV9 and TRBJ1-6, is DSGVTQTPKHLITATGQRVTLRCSPRSGDLSVYWYQQSLDQGLQFLIQYYNGEERAKGNILERFSAQQFPDLHSELNLSSLELGDSALYFCASSPGPIKINNSPLHFGNGTRLTVT.

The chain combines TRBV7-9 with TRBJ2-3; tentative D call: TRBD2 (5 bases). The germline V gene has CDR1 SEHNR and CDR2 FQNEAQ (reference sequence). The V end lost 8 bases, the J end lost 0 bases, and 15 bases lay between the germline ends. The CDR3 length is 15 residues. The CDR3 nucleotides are TGTGCCAGCGTGCGGAGCGGAGAGAGCACAGATACGCAGTATTTT. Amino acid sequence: CASVRSGESTDTQYF.

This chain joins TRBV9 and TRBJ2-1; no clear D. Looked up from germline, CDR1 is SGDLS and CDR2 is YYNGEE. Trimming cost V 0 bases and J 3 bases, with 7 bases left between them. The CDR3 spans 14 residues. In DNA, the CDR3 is TGTGCCAGCAGCGTAGCATCGGTCTACAATGAGCAGTTCTTC. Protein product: CASSVASVYNEQFF.

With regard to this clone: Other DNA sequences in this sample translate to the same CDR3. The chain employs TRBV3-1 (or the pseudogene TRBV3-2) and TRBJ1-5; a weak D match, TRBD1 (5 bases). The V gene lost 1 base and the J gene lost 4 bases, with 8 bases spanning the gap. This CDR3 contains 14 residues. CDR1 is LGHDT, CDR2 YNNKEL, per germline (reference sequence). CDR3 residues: CASSQGGGNQPQHF. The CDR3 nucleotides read TGTGCCAGCAGCCAAGGGGGGGGGAATCAGCCCCAGCATTTT.

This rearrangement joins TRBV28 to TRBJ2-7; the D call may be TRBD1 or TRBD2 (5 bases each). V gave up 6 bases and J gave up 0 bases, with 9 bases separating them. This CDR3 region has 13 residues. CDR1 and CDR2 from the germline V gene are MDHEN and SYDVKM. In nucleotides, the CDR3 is TGTGCCAGCAGCGGGGCCCACTCCTACGAGCAGTACTTC. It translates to CASSGAHSYEQYF.

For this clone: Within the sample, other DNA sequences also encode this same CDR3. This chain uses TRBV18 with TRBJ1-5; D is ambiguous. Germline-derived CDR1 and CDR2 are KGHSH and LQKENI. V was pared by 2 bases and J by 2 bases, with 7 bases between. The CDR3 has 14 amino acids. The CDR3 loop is CASSPGGGNQPQHF. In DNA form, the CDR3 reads TGTGCCAGCTCACCAGGTGGCGGCAATCAGCCCCAGCATTTT.

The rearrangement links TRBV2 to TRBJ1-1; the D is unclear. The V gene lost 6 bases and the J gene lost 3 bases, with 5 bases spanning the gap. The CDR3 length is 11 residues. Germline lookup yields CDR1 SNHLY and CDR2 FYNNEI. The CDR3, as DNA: TGTGCCAGCAGGCCGGACACTGAAGCTTTCTTT. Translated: CASRPDTEAFF.

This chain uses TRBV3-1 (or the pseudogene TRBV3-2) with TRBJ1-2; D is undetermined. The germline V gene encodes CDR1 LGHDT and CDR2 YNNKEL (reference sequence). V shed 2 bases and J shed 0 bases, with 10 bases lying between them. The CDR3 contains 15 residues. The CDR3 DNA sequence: TGTGCCAGCAGCCAACGAGAGGGCACTAACTATGGCTACACCTTC. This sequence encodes CASSQREGTNYGYTF.

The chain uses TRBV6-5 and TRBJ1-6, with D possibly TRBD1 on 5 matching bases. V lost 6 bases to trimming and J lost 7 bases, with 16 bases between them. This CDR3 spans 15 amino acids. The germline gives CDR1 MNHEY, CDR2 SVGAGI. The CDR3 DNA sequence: TGTGCCAGCAGCCCGCAGGGATTTTGGAATTCACCCCTCCACTTT. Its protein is CASSPQGFWNSPLHF.

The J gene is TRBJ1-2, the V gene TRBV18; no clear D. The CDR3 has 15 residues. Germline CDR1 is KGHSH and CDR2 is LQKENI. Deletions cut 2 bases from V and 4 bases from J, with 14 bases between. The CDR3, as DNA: TGTGCCAGCTCACCAAATTTAAGGTCCGCCTATGGCTACACCTTC. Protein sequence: CASSPNLRSAYGYTF. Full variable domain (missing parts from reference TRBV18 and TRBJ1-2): NAGVMQNPRHLVRRRGQEARLRCSPMKGHSHVYWYRQLPEEGLKFMVYLQKENIIDESGMPKERFSAEFPKEGPSILRIQQVVRGDSAAYFCASSPNLRSAYGYTFGSGTRLTVV.